This T cell receptor beta chain was captured by sequencing in a study of cytomegalovirus exposure and HLA in healthy donors. Study-level points and caveats: Presence/absence analyses assumed roughly uniform sequencing depth across donors, which may not hold. Upon later analysis, TCR association rates were observed to vary by HLA locus, being highest for DRB1 and lowest for HLA-C.

Notes on this clone: No antigen is known for it.

In the PCR, 60 Vbeta and 13 Jbeta primers were used. Authors' methods: In a later analysis, the count reached about 75 million unique TCR beta chains, with 9 million to 11 million shared. Sequencing used immunoSEQ multiplex PCR; TCRdb keeps in-frame clones, though not all of them. That table furnishes V, J and clone size, whereas the DNA furnished D and trimming. Found here are 80,000 to 90,000 clones, more than 65% of them singletons; the top ten hold under 3%. This TCR came from a man in his thirties or forties in good health and CMV-seronegative. The sample consisted of PBMCs.

In DNA form, the CDR3 reads TGTGCCAGTAGTAATAGGGTTTTCCTAGCCGCACAATCAGAGACCCAGTACTTC. Residues: CASSNRVFLAAQSETQYF. The chain carries TRBV19 and TRBJ2-5, with D possibly being TRBD2 (5 bases). The germline V gene encodes CDR1 LNHDA and CDR2 SQIVND (reference sequence). The CDR3 spans 18 residues. The V gene lost 4 bases and the J gene lost 4 bases, with 25 bases spanning the gap.